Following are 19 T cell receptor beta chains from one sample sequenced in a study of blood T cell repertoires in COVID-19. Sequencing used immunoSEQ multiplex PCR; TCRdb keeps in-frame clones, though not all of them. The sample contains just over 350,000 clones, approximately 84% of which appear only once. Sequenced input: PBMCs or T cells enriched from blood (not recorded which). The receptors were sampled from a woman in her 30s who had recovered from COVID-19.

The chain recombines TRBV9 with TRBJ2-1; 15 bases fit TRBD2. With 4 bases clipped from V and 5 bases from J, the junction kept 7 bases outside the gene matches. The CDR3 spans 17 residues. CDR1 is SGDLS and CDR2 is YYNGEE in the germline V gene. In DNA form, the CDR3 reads TGTGCCAGCAGCAGTCAGGGACTAGCGGGGGGAAACAATGAGCAGTTCTTC. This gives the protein CASSSQGLAGGNNEQFF.

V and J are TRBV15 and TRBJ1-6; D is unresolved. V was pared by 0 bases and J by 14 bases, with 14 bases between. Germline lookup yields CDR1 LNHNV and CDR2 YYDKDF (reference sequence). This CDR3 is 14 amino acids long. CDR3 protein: CATSRDRTSVALHF. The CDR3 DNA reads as TGTGCCACCAGCAGAGACAGGACTTCGGTGGCCCTCCACTTT.

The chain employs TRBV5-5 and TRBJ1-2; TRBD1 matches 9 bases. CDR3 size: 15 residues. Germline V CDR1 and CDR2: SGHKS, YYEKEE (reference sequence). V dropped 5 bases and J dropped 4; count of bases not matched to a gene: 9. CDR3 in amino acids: CASRGTGRTVYGYTF. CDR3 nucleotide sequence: TGTGCCAGCAGAGGGACAGGGAGGACGGTCTATGGCTACACCTTC.

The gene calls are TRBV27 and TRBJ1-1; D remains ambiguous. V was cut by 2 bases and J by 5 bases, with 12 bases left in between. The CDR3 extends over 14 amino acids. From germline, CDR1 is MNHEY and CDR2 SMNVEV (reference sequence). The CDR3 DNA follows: TGTGCCAGCAGTTTAGGGAGGCTTCGGACTGAAGCTTTCTTT. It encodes CASSLGRLRTEAFF.

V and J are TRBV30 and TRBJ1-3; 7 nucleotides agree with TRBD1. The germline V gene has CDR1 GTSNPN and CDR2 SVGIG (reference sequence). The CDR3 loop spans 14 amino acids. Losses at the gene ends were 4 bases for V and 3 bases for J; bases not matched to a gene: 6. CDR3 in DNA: TGTGCCTGGAACACAGGGGCCGGTGGAAACACCATATATTTT. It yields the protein CAWNTGAGGNTIYF.

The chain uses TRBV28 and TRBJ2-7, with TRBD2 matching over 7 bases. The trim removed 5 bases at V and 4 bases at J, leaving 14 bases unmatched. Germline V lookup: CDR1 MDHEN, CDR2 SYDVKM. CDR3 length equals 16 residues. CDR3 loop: CASSPRGGRVGYEQYF. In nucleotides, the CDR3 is TGTGCCAGCAGTCCCCGGGGCGGGAGAGTGGGTTACGAGCAGTACTTC. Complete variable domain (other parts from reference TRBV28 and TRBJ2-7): DVKVTQSSRYLVKRTGEKVFLECVQDMDHENMFWYRQDPGLGLRLIYFSYDVKMKEKGDIPEGYSVSREKKERFSLILESASTNQTSMYLCASSPRGGRVGYEQYFGPGTRLTVT.

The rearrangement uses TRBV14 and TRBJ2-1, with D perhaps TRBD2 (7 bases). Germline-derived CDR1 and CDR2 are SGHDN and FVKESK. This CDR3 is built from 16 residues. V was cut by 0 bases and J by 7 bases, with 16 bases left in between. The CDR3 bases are TGTGCCAGCAGCCAAGAAAAGCGGGAAAGGGGGAATGAGCAGTTCTTC. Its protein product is CASSQEKRERGNEQFF.

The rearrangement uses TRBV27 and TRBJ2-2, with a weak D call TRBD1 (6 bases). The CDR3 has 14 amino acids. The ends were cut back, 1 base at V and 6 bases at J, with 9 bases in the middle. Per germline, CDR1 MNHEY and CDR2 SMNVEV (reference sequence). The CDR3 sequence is CASSLYNRAGELFF. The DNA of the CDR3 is TGTGCCAGCAGTTTATACAACAGGGCCGGGGAGCTGTTTTTT.

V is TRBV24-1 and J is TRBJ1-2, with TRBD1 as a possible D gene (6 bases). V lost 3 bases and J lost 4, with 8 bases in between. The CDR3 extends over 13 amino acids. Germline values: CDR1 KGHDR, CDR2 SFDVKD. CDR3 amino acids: CATSDGTFYGYTF. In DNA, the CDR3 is TGTGCCACCAGTGATGGGACATTCTATGGCTACACCTTC.

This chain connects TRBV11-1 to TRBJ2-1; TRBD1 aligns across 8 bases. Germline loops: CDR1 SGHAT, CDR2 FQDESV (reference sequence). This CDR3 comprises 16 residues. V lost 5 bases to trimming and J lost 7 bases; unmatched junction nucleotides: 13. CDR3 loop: CASSPRTGIPPNEQFF. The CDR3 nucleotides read TGTGCCAGCAGCCCCAGGACAGGGATCCCACCAAATGAGCAGTTCTTC.

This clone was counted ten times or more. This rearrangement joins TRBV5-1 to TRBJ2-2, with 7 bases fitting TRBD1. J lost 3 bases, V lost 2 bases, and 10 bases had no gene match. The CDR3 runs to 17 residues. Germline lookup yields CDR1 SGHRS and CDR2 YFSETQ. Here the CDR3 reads CASSLNPDRRDTGELFF. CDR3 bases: TGCGCCAGCAGCTTAAACCCGGACAGGCGGGACACCGGGGAGCTGTTTTTT.

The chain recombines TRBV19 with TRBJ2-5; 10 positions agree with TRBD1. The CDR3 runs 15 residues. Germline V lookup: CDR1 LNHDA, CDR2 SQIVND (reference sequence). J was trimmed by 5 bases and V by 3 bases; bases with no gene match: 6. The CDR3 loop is CASSIRRTGGETQYF. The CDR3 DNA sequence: TGTGCCAGTAGTATCCGACGGACAGGGGGTGAGACCCAGTACTTC.

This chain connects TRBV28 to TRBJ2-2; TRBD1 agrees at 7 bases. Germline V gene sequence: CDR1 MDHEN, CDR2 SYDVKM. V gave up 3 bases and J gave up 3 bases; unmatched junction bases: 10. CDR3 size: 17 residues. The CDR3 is CASSFFPGQEYTGELFF. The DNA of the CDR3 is TGTGCCAGCAGTTTTTTTCCAGGACAGGAGTACACCGGGGAGCTGTTTTTT.

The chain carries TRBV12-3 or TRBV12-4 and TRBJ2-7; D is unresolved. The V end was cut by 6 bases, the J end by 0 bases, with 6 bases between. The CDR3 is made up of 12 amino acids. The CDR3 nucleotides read TGTGCCAGCAGCCGGAGCTCCTACGAGCAGTACTTC. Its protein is CASSRSSYEQYF.

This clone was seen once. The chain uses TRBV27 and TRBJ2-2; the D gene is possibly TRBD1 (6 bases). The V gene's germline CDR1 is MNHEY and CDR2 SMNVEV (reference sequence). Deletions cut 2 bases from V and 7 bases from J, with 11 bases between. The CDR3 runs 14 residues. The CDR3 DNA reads TGTGCCAGCAGTTTACAGGGGCAGAGCGGGGAGCTGTTTTTT. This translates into CASSLQGQSGELFF.

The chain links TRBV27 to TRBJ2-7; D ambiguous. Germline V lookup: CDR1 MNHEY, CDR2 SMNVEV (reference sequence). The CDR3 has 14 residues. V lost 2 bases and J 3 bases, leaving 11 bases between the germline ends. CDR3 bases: TGTGCCAGCAGTTTAATGGCCCAAAACTACGAGCAGTACTTC. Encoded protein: CASSLMAQNYEQYF.

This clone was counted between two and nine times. CDR3 bases: TGTGCCAGCAGCTTAGATTACAGGGTCGGTGCTTTCTTT. As protein: CASSLDYRVGAFF. The rearrangement links TRBV11-2 to TRBJ1-1; D perhaps matches TRBD1 (6 bases). Germline-derived CDR1 and CDR2 are SGHAT and FQNNGV. Trimming stripped 0 bases from V and 11 bases from J, with 13 bases between. CDR3 length equals 13 residues. Variable domain in full (rest from reference TRBV11-2 and TRBJ1-1): EAGVAQSPRYKIIEKRQSVAFWCNPISGHATLYWYQQILGQGPKLLIQFQNNGVVDDSQLPKDRFSAERLKGVDSTLKIQPAKLEDSAVYLCASSLDYRVGAFFGQGTRLTVV.

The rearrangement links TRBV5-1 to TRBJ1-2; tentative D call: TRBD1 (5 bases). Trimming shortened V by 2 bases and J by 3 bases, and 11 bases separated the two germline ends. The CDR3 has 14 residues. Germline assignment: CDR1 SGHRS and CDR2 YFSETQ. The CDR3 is CASSFGGAYYGYTF. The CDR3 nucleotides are TGCGCCAGCAGCTTCGGAGGGGCCTACTATGGCTACACCTTC.

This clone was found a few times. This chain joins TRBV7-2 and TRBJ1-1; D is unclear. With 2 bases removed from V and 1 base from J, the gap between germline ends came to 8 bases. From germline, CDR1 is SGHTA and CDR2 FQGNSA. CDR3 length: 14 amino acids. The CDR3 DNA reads TGTGCCAGCAGCTTATTTTGGAGGAACACTGAAGCTTTCTTT. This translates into CASSLFWRNTEAFF.